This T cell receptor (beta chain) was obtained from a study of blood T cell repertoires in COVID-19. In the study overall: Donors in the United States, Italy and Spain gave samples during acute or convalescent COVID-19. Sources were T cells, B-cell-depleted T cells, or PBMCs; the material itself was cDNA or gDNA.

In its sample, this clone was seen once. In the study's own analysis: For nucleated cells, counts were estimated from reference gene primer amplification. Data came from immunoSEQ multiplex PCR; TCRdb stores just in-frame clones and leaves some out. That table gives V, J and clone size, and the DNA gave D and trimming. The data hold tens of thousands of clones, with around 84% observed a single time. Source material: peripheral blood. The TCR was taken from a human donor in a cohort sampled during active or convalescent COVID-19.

The CDR3 loop reads CASSFEPPGTSPPDTQYF. CDR3 in DNA: TGCGCCAGCAGCTTCGAACCCCCGGGGACTAGTCCCCCAGATACGCAGTATTTT. This chain uses TRBV5-1 with TRBJ2-3; 8 nucleotides agree with TRBD2. CDR3 size: 18 residues. Germline CDR1 reads SGHRS; CDR2 reads YFSETQ. J was trimmed by 4 bases and V by 2 bases; bases with no gene match: 15.